The 14 T cell receptor beta chains in this list originate from one sample, sequenced in a study of blood T cell repertoires in COVID-19. This table comes from immunoSEQ multiplex PCR, and its TCRdb copy is limited to in-frame clones, with some not included. The data show about 190,000 clones, with roughly 85% seen just once and about 4.9% held by the top ten. The sequencing input was peripheral blood. The receptor set was obtained from a woman aged 30 to 39 with acute or convalescent COVID-19.

This chain uses TRBV7-8 with TRBJ2-1; 11 bases agree with TRBD2. CDR3 length: 16 residues. V trimming: 2 bases; J trimming: 8 bases; junction bases outside the gene matches: 8. CDR1 is SGHVS and CDR2 is FQNEAQ in the germline V gene. CDR3 nucleotides: TGTGCCAGCAGCTTAAGACCCCTAGCGGGAGGTGATGAGCAGTTCTTC. As protein: CASSLRPLAGGDEQFF. The variable domain in full, completed from reference TRBV7-8 and TRBJ2-1, reads GAGVSQSPRYKVAKRGQDVALRCDPISGHVSLFWYQQALGQGPEFLTYFQNEAQLDKSGLPSDRFFAERPEGSVSTLKIQRTQQEDSAVYLCASSLRPLAGGDEQFFGPGTRLTVL.

This clone occurred a few times. The V and J genes are TRBV5-6 and TRBJ1-1; tentatively, D is TRBD1 (6 bases). The germline V gene has CDR1 SGHDT and CDR2 YYEEEE. The V gene lost 4 bases and the J gene lost 5 bases, with 12 bases spanning the gap. The CDR3 sequence is 13 residues long. The CDR3 here is CASSQGRRTEAFF. The DNA of the CDR3 is TGTGCCAGCAGCCAGGGGCGTAGAACTGAAGCTTTCTTT.

V is TRBV19 and J is TRBJ1-2; 7 bases agree with TRBD1. The V gene's germline CDR1 is LNHDA and CDR2 SQIVND (reference sequence). J was trimmed by 5 bases and V by 7 bases; bases with no gene match: 10. The CDR3 totals 14 residues. CDR3 in amino acids: CASKGGTALYGYTF. CDR3 DNA: TGTGCCAGTAAAGGGGGGACAGCCCTTTATGGCTACACCTTC.

This chain links TRBV3-1 (or the pseudogene TRBV3-2) with TRBJ2-1, with 7 nucleotides matching TRBD2. The CDR3 runs 16 residues. Trimming removed 1 base from V and 7 bases from J; junction bases left unmatched: 10. Germline CDR1 and CDR2: LGHDT and YNNKEL (reference sequence). DNA of the CDR3: TGTGCCAGCAGCCAAGTCGATGTGGGAGGGCGGAATGAGCAGTTCTTC. This translates into CASSQVDVGGRNEQFF.

The genes are TRBV7-2 and TRBJ1-1; D gene ambiguous. The germline V and J ends were trimmed by 7 bases and 6 bases, with 18 bases remaining between them. Germline CDR1 and CDR2: SGHTA and FQGNSA. The CDR3 is 14 amino acids. CDR3 coding DNA: TGTGCCAGCATCATCCGGGGTCTCCGACCTGAAGCTTTCTTT. This codes for CASIIRGLRPEAFF.

CDR3 loop: CASSLDVGTGGNSPLHF. Written as DNA, the CDR3 is TGTGCCAGCAGCTTAGATGTCGGGACAGGGGGCAATTCACCCCTCCACTTT. The chain links TRBV7-6 to TRBJ1-6; TRBD1 matches at 12 bases. Germline CDR1 SGHVS, CDR2 FNYEAQ. V shed 1 base and J 7 bases; nucleotides not matched to a gene: 5. The CDR3 loop spans 17 amino acids.

This clone was seen more than once but under ten times. The J gene is TRBJ1-5, the V gene TRBV6-1; no clear D. CDR3 length: 16 amino acids. Trimming cost V 4 bases and J 1 base, with 14 bases left between them. Germline assignment: CDR1 MNHNS and CDR2 SASEGT. The CDR3 is CASSASRARSNQPQHF. The CDR3 DNA follows: TGTGCCAGCAGTGCCTCGAGGGCGCGGAGCAATCAGCCCCAGCATTTT.

This rearrangement joins TRBV6-6 to TRBJ2-7, with TRBD2 identical over 9 bases. Germline CDR1 and CDR2: MNHNY and SVGAGI (reference sequence). The J segment lost 3 bases and the V segment lost 5 bases, leaving 8 bases of the junction unmatched. The length of the CDR3 is 15 residues. The CDR3 nucleotides are TGTGCCAGCAGTAGTAGCGGGAGAGGTGGCTACGAGCAGTACTTC. As protein: CASSSSGRGGYEQYF.

The chain combines TRBV11-2 with TRBJ1-1, with D hard to call. The CDR3 loop spans 19 amino acids. Germline V lookup: CDR1 SGHAT, CDR2 FQNNGV. Trimming pared 5 bases from V and 7 bases from J, leaving 32 bases between. The CDR3 region has the DNA TGTGCCAGCAGCCGAAGATTCGGAGTCGGTTCATTAGGTGGAGGTGAAGCTTTCTTT. It is translated as CASSRRFGVGSLGGGEAFF. Supplemented by reference TRBV11-2 and TRBJ1-1, the full variable domain reads EAGVAQSPRYKIIEKRQSVAFWCNPISGHATLYWYQQILGQGPKLLIQFQNNGVVDDSQLPKDRFSAERLKGVDSTLKIQPAKLEDSAVYLCASSRRFGVGSLGGGEAFFGQGTRLTVV.

This chain links TRBV5-1 with TRBJ2-1, with D maybe TRBD1 (5 bases). The CDR3 covers 16 residues. Germline loops: CDR1 SGHRS, CDR2 YFSETQ. With 3 bases removed from V and 8 bases from J, the gap between germline ends came to 21 bases. The CDR3 DNA reads as TGCGCCAGCAGCTGGGGAAGGGCCAAAGGGGCGGATGAGCAGTTCTTC. This sequence encodes CASSWGRAKGADEQFF.

The J gene is TRBJ2-5, the V gene TRBV19; 11 bases are a match to TRBD2. The junction had 3 bases not matched to a gene; V was cut back by 1 base and J by 2 bases. The CDR3 length is 16 residues. Germline CDR1 reads LNHDA; CDR2 reads SQIVND (reference sequence). CDR3 protein: CASSIALAGGQETQYF. The CDR3 DNA follows: TGTGCCAGTAGTATAGCGCTAGCGGGGGGACAAGAGACCCAGTACTTC.

The chain uses TRBV6-5 and TRBJ2-5, with a tentative D call TRBD2 (6 bases). Between the trimmed V and J ends, which lost 7 bases and 5 bases, there was a span of 11 bases. The germline V gene has CDR1 MNHEY and CDR2 SVGAGI. The CDR3 is made up of 12 amino acids. The chain's CDR3 is CASTGGAETQYF. DNA of the CDR3: TGTGCCAGCACCGGGGGTGCGGAGACCCAGTACTTC.

The chain carries TRBV7-2 and TRBJ2-5; TRBD2 matches 12 bases. The germline CDR1 and CDR2 sequences are SGHTA and FQGNSA. The length of the CDR3 is 15 residues. V trimming: 5 bases; J trimming: 3 bases; junction bases outside the gene matches: 4. The CDR3 spells CASSNRLAGEETQYF. CDR3 bases: TGTGCCAGCAGCAACAGACTAGCGGGAGAAGAGACCCAGTACTTC.

The table lists this clone with a count of one. The chain uses TRBV30 and TRBJ2-2; 11 positions agree with TRBD1. V dropped 2 bases and J dropped 5; count of bases not matched to a gene: 7. The CDR3 has 16 amino acids. Per germline, CDR1 GTSNPN and CDR2 SVGIG (reference sequence). The CDR3 bases are TGTGCCTGGAGTCCGATCGGGACAGGGGGGACCGGGGAGCTGTTTTTT. It encodes CAWSPIGTGGTGELFF.